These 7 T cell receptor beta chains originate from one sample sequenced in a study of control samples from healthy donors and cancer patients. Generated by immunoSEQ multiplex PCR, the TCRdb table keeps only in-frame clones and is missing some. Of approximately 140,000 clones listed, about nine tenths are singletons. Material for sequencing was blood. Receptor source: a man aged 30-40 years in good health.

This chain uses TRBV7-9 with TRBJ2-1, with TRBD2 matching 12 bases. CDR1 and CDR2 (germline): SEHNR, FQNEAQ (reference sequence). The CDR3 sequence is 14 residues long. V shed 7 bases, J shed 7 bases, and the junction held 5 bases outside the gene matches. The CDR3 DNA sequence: TGTGCCAGCACCCTAGCGGGAGGGCTTAATGAGCAGTTCTTC. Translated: CASTLAGGLNEQFF.

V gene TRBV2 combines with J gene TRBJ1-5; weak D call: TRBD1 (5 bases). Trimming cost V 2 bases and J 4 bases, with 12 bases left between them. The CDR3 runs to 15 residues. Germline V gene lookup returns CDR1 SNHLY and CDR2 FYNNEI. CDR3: CASSEFLGPNQPQHF. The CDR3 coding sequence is TGTGCCAGCAGTGAATTCCTGGGGCCGAATCAGCCCCAGCATTTT.

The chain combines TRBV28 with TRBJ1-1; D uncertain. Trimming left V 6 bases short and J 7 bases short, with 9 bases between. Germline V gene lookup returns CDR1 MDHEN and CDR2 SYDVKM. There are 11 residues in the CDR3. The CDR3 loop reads CASRFKHEAFF. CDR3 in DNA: TGTGCCAGCAGATTTAAACATGAAGCTTTCTTT.

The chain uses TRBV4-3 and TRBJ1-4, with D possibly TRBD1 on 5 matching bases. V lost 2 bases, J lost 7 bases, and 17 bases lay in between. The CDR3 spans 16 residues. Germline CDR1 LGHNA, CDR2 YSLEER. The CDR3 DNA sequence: TGCGCCAGCAGCCAAAACCCGACACGGGGGACTGAAAAACTGTTTTTT. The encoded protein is CASSQNPTRGTEKLFF.

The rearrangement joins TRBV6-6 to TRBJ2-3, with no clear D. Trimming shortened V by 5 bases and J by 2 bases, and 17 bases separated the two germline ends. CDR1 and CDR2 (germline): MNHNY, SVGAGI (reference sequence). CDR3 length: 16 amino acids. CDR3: CASSPYGGQNTDTQYF. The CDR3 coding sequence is TGTGCCAGCAGTCCCTATGGTGGCCAAAACACAGATACGCAGTATTTT.

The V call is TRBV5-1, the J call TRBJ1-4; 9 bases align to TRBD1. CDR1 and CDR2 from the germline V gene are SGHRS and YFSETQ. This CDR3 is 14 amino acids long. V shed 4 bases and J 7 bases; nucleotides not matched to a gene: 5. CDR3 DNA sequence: TGCGCCAGCAGCACCGGGACAGGGTCTGAAAAACTGTTTTTT. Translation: CASSTGTGSEKLFF.

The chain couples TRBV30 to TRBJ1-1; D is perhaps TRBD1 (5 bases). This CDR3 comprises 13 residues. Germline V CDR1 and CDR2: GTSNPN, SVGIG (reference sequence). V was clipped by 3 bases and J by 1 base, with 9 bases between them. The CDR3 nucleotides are TGTGCCTGGAGGAGGACACGGAACACTGAAGCTTTCTTT. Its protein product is CAWRRTRNTEAFF.